This TCR beta chain stems from a study of beta chain features in type 1 diabetes. The sample holds a few counts of this clone. Expressed TCRB transcripts were sequenced, since all the RNA that had been isolated was reverse transcribed. The repertoire was sequenced with immunoSEQ multiplex PCR; TCRdb's copy has only in-frame clones and lacks some. This sample has 850,000 to 900,000 clones, with roughly a sixth found just once. This receptor was taken from a woman aged 18-29 years in good health. Sequenced sample: naive CD4+ T cells from blood.

CDR3 sequence: CASTPLAGVVEEQYF. For the CDR3, the DNA is TGCGCCAGCACCCCACTAGCGGGAGTAGTAGAGGAGCAGTACTTC. The chain has TRBV5-1 and TRBJ2-7; 11 bases fit TRBD2. The CDR3 extends over 15 amino acids. The junction had 12 bases not matched to a gene; V was cut back by 6 bases and J by 7 bases. The germline V gene has CDR1 SGHRS and CDR2 YFSETQ.